A selection of T cell receptor beta chains follows, all from one sample in a study of blood T cell repertoires in COVID-19. The protocol was immunoSEQ multiplex PCR, while the TCRdb copy is restricted to in-frame clones and leaves out a portion. The profile shows about 28,000 clones, roughly 87% of them singletons. The sequencing sample was made of peripheral blood. Every receptor here comes from a man aged 60 to 75 with active COVID-19. The CDR3 runs from the conserved cysteine through the conserved F or W. The D gene is left open where the match is weak. Clone size, where shown, is once, few, many, or a class for clones that have expanded.

>TRBD1|17|TRBV24-1|TRBJ1-3|few
CATSDGTGLTTGNTIYF
TGTGCCACCAGTGATGGGACAGGTTTGACAACTGGAAACACCATATATTTT
>TRBD2|12|TRBV7-2|TRBJ2-3|.
CASSLTGTREYF
TGTGCCAGCAGCTTGACCGGGACTAGGGAGTATTTT
>TRBD1|15|TRBV6-1|TRBJ1-6|.
CASSERGQGDSPLHF
TGTGCCAGCAGTGAAAGGGGACAGGGCGATTCACCCCTCCACTTT
>.|13|TRBV19|TRBJ1-5|.
CASSVFRNQPQHF
TGTGCCAGTAGTGTCTTTCGCAATCAGCCCCAGCATTTT
>.|14|TRBV11-2|TRBJ2-7|.
CASSLEGASYEQYF
TGTGCCAGCAGCTTAGAGGGGGCAAGCTACGAGCAGTACTTC
>.|14|TRBV27|TRBJ1-6|.
CASSATNYNSPLHF
TGTGCCAGCAGTGCCACAAACTATAATTCACCCCTCCACTTT
>.|15|TRBV6-1|TRBJ2-1|once
CASSELGGAYNEQFF
TGTGCCAGCAGTGAATTGGGCGGGGCCTACAATGAGCAGTTCTTC
>.|13|TRBV2|TRBJ2-5|.
CASSQEGAETQYF
TGTGCCAGCAGTCAGGAGGGCGCGGAGACCCAGTACTTC
>.|15|TRBV3-1/TRBV3-2|TRBJ1-5|once
CASSQGTDSNQPQHF
TGTGCCAGCAGTCAGGGGACCGATAGCAATCAGCCCCAGCATTTT
>.|17|TRBV19|TRBJ2-3|.
CASSRFGKGDSTDTQYF
TGTGCCAGTAGTCGCTTCGGGAAGGGAGATTCCACAGATACGCAGTATTTT
>TRBD1|14|TRBV4-1|TRBJ2-7|.
CASSQRQGQNEQYF
TGCGCCAGCAGCCAAAGACAGGGACAGAACGAGCAGTACTTC